A single TCR beta chain is shown here with its context. The data were obtained in a study of blood T cell repertoires in COVID-19. CDR1 and CDR2 from the germline V gene are MDHEN and SYDVKM. V shed 8 bases and J 5 bases; nucleotides not matched to a gene: 3. The CDR3 covers 11 residues. The authors' processing: Cell counts per sample came from amplifying reference gene primers. Clones were sequenced by immunoSEQ multiplex PCR, and TCRdb holds only the in-frame ones, with some missing. D and trimming were read from the DNA, whereas the V and J calls and clone size are those reported in that table. The repertoire has about 190,000 clones, approximately 86% of them found once; the top ten carry around 1.1%.

The genes are TRBV28 and TRBJ2-7; 7 bases align to TRBD1. Specimen: peripheral blood. This TCR derives from a man younger than 45 with acute or convalescent COVID-19. The CDR3 loop is CASQTGDEQYF. CDR3 coding DNA: TGTGCCAGCCAAACAGGGGACGAGCAGTACTTC. The full variable domain, its missing parts supplied by reference TRBV28 and TRBJ2-7, is DVKVTQSSRYLVKRTGEKVFLECVQDMDHENMFWYRQDPGLGLRLIYFSYDVKMKEKGDIPEGYSVSREKKERFSLILESASTNQTSMYLCASQTGDEQYFGPGTRLTVT.